This TCR beta chain was observed in a study of blood T cell repertoires in COVID-19. Turning to the study itself: Researchers got acute and convalescent COVID-19 samples from the United States, Italy and Spain. T cells, B-cell-depleted T cells, or PBMCs provided the cDNA or gDNA that served as material.

In the source study's methods: The assay estimated nucleated cells by amplifying reference gene primers. The protocol was immunoSEQ multiplex PCR, while the TCRdb copy is restricted to in-frame clones and leaves out a portion. V and J calls and clone size are copied from that table; D and trimming were computed from the DNA. Here the sample spans roughly 120,000 clones, about three quarters being singletons. This sequence was found in a human donor in a cohort sampled during active or convalescent COVID-19. Specimen: peripheral blood.

CDR3 bases: TGTGCCGTAGCGGGGGCTCAATACAATGAGCAGTTCTTC. Its protein product is CAVAGAQYNEQFF. This rearrangement joins TRBV6-5 to TRBJ2-1; 9 nucleotides line up with TRBD2. J lost 4 bases, V lost 11 bases, and 6 bases had no gene match. This CDR3 spans 13 amino acids. Germline assignment: CDR1 MNHEY and CDR2 SVGAGI.